This is a list of T cell receptor beta chains from one sample in a study of T cells in Graves' hyperthyroidism and ophthalmopathy. MiXCR, applied by TCRdb to the multiplex PCR reads, yields one record per CDR3 protein. The repertoire holds about 50,000 distinct CDR3 sequences, with roughly 52% as singletons. The material sequenced was blood. The source is a woman between 25 and 40 years old with Graves' ophthalmopathy. Each CDR3 is given with its conserved first and last residue. Each record gives: clone size, D gene, J gene, V gene, CDR3 DNA, CDR3 protein. The D gene is left open where the match is weak. Some rows mark clone size as missing; the rest say once, few, many or name a class of expanded clone.

size: many; D: .; J: TRBJ2-7; V: TRBV12-2; DNA: TGTGCAAGTCGCTCCCAGGATGGAGCGGGAACCTACGAGCAGTACTTC; CDR3: CASRSQDGAGTYEQYF
size: few; D: TRBD2; J: TRBJ2-2; V: TRBV7-2; DNA: TGTGCCAGCCGTCTTGAGGCGGGAGGGACCGGGGAGCTGTTTTTT; CDR3: CASRLEAGGTGELFF
size: .; D: .; J: TRBJ2-6; V: TRBV10-3; DNA: TGTGCCATCACGGCAGGGGTGAACACTGAAGCTTTC; CDR3: CAITAGVNTEAF
size: many; D: TRBD1; J: TRBJ2-1; V: TRBV5-1; DNA: TGCGCCAGCAGCTGGGACAGGGCCGGGAATGAGCAGTTCTTC; CDR3: CASSWDRAGNEQFF
size: .; D: .; J: TRBJ2-1; V: TRBV30; DNA: TGTGCCTGGGGGGCAGCCGGCTACAATGAGCAGTTCTTC; CDR3: CAWGAAGYNEQFF
size: many; D: TRBD1; J: TRBJ1-2; V: TRBV2; DNA: TGTGCCAGCAGTTTACCAGGGGGCGTGGGTGGCTACACCTTC; CDR3: CASSLPGGVGGYTF
size: many; D: TRBD2; J: TRBJ2-1; V: TRBV7-2; DNA: TGTGCCAGCAGCTTAGTAGCGGGAGGGCCGAATGAGCAGTTCTTC; CDR3: CASSLVAGGPNEQFF
size: .; D: .; J: TRBJ2-5; V: TRBV20-1; DNA: TGCAGTGCTAGAGATCGCCGGGCCCAGTACTTC; CDR3: CSARDRRAQYF
size: .; D: TRBD1; J: TRBJ1-5; V: TRBV20-1; DNA: TGCAGTGCTAGAGACGACAGGGAGAGACAGCCCCAGCATTTT; CDR3: CSARDDRERQPQHF
size: .; D: .; J: TRBJ1-2; V: TRBV20-1; DNA: TGCAGTGCTAGGTATGGCTACACCTTC; CDR3: CSARYGYTF
size: .; D: .; J: TRBJ1-2; V: TRBV9; DNA: TGTGCCAGCAGCCCAGAGGGGGAAATGGGTGGCTACACCTTC; CDR3: CASSPEGEMGGYTF
size: many; D: .; J: TRBJ2-7; V: TRBV11-2; DNA: TGTGCCAGCAGCTTAGCCCCCGGGACGTACGCCTACGAGCAGTACTTC; CDR3: CASSLAPGTYAYEQYF
size: .; D: .; J: TRBJ2-5; V: TRBV29-1; DNA: TGCAGCTTCCAGGCTTGGGAGACCCAGTACTTC; CDR3: CSFQAWETQYF
size: few; D: .; J: TRBJ1-5; V: TRBV10-3; DNA: TGTGCCATCAGGACAGGAACCGACAATGAGCCCCAGCATTTT; CDR3: CAIRTGTDNEPQHF
size: many; D: .; J: TRBJ2-7; V: TRBV12-3/TRBV12-4; DNA: TGTGCCAGCAGTTTTCGGGGGTCGGCGGAGCAGTACTTC; CDR3: CASSFRGSAEQYF
size: .; D: TRBD2; J: TRBJ2-7; V: TRBV20-1; DNA: TGCAGTGCTAATAAGCGGGGGCGCGCCTACGAGCAGTACTTC; CDR3: CSANKRGRAYEQYF
size: .; D: .; J: TRBJ1-2; V: TRBV20-1; DNA: TGCAGTGCTAGAGATGACGAGGACTACACCTTC; CDR3: CSARDDEDYTF